These 24 T cell receptor beta chains originate from one sample sequenced in a study of neurological immune-mediated disorders. MiXCR was run by TCRdb on the 5' RACE reads, yielding one entry per CDR3 protein. The table has around 100,000 distinct CDR3 sequences, about a tenth seen once. Time point: longitudinal time-point 3. Source material: PBMCs. The source is a female donor with HTLV-1-associated myelopathy (HAM/TSP).

This clonotype was seen a few times. This may come from a read error, since a much larger clone is one base off. The chain couples TRBV5-1 to TRBJ2-7; 7 nucleotides line up with TRBD1. The CDR3 covers 19 residues. Trimming took 3 bases from V and 5 from J; bases not matched to a gene: 23. In germline, CDR1 is SGHRS, CDR2 YFSETQ. CDR3 sequence reads: CASSSPLGAGGTAWDEQYF. CDR3 DNA: TGCGCCAGCAGCTCGCCACTAGGGGCAGGGGGAACTGCATGGGACGAGCAGTACTTC.

V is TRBV4-3 and J is TRBJ2-7; 7 nucleotides match TRBD1. Germline V gives CDR1 LGHNA, CDR2 YSLEER. This CDR3 has 17 residues. V gave up 2 bases and J gave up 3 bases; unmatched junction bases: 13. The CDR3 bases are TGCGCCAGCAGCCAATACGCGTCTAGGGACAGCTACTACGAGCAGTACTTC. Protein: CASSQYASRDSYYEQYF.

This clonotype was observed at least ten times. The chain carries TRBV5-1 and TRBJ2-3; TRBD2 might be the D (5 bases). Looked up from germline, CDR1 is SGHRS and CDR2 is YFSETQ. Trimming took off 0 bases at V and 0 bases at J, with 14 bases between the two ends. This CDR3 contains 17 residues. CDR3 DNA: TGCGCCAGCAGCTTGGGTGGTGGAGGCATCAGCACAGATACGCAGTATTTT. Amino acid sequence: CASSLGGGGISTDTQYF.

This clonotype was detected many times. The chain joins TRBV7-9 to TRBJ2-3; no reliable D call. The ends were cut back, 4 bases at V and 0 bases at J, with 11 bases in the middle. This CDR3 spans 15 amino acids. CDR1 is SEHNR, CDR2 FQNEAQ, per germline (reference sequence). CDR3 region: CASSWQRTSTDTQYF. DNA for the CDR3: TGTGCCAGCAGCTGGCAGAGGACCAGCACAGATACGCAGTATTTT.

This clonotype was picked up a small number of times. The chain combines TRBV7-9 with TRBJ1-1; the D is unclear. Trimming took 0 bases from V and 0 from J, leaving 11 bases between them. Germline CDR1 reads SEHNR; CDR2 reads FQNEAQ (reference sequence). The CDR3 contains 16 residues. This CDR3 reads CASSLATPRMNTEAFF. DNA of the CDR3: TGTGCCAGCAGCTTAGCGACGCCGCGAATGAACACTGAAGCTTTCTTT.

This clonotype was seen at least ten times. The genes are TRBV5-6 and TRBJ2-6, with D tentatively TRBD1 (6 bases). CDR1 and CDR2 from the germline V gene are SGHDT and YYEEEE. Between the trimmed V and J ends, which lost 2 bases and 2 bases, there was a span of 8 bases. The CDR3 contains 15 residues. The DNA of the CDR3 is TGTGCCAGCAGCTTCTACAGGGCTGGGGCCAACGTCCTGACTTTC. It specifies CASSFYRAGANVLTF.

This clonotype was seen repeatedly, ten times or more. V is TRBV20-1 and J is TRBJ2-7; D is uncertain. Germline values: CDR1 DFQATT, CDR2 SNEGSKA (reference sequence). V shed 3 bases and J shed 0 bases, with 15 bases lying between them. CDR3 length equals 15 residues. CDR3 nucleotides: TGCAGTGCTAGTGAAGGGTTGCTGAGCTCCTACGAGCAGTACTTC. Protein sequence: CSASEGLLSSYEQYF.

The chain employs TRBV5-1 and TRBJ2-5; 9 bases line up with TRBD1. The junction had 2 bases not matched to a gene; V was cut back by 4 bases and J by 1 base. Germline CDR1 SGHRS, CDR2 YFSETQ. The CDR3 is 14 residues long. The CDR3, as DNA: TGCGCCAGCAGCCCGACAGGGGGCCAAGAGACCCAGTACTTC. The encoded protein is CASSPTGGQETQYF.

This clonotype showed up many times. The chain has TRBV5-1 and TRBJ2-5; tentative D call: TRBD2 (7 bases). This CDR3 contains 15 residues. Germline V gene data show CDR1 as SGHRS and CDR2 as YFSETQ. V shed 1 base and J shed 5 bases, with 15 bases lying between them. CDR3 loop: CASSLTTGGRETQYF. CDR3 bases: TGCGCCAGCAGCTTGACGACGGGGGGCCGGGAGACCCAGTACTTC.

This clonotype was seen ten or more times. This sequence joins TRBV7-8 and TRBJ2-1, with a possible D match to TRBD1 (6 bases). V was shortened by 5 bases and J by 7 bases, with 27 bases between the two germline ends. Germline CDR1 and CDR2: SGHVS and FQNEAQ. This CDR3 comprises 18 residues. Here the CDR3 reads CASSIRQARHYWVNEQFF. In nucleotides, the CDR3 is TGTGCCAGCAGCATAAGACAGGCTAGGCATTATTGGGTTAATGAGCAGTTCTTC.

The sample holds many counts of this clonotype. The V gene is TRBV5-1, the J gene TRBJ2-3; possibly TRBD2 for D (7 bases). The CDR3 is made up of 14 amino acids. Germline-derived CDR1 and CDR2 are SGHRS and YFSETQ. Trimming shortened V by 7 bases and J by 6 bases, and 18 bases separated the two germline ends. CDR3 amino acids: CASLRGGAWDTQYF. The CDR3 DNA reads TGCGCCAGCCTTCGAGGGGGGGCCTGGGATACGCAGTATTTT. The full variable domain, in which reference TRBV5-1 and TRBJ2-3 provide the parts outside the CDR3, is KAGVTQTPRYLIKTRGQQVTLSCSPISGHRSVSWYQQTPGQGLQFLFEYFSETQRNKGNFPGRFSGRQFSNSRSEMNVSTLELGDSALYLCASLRGGAWDTQYFGPGTRLTVL.

This clonotype has a count of ten or more. V and J are TRBV4-2 and TRBJ2-5, with 8 bases that match TRBD2. CDR1 and CDR2 from the germline V gene are LGHNA and YNFKEQ. Losses at the gene ends were 0 bases for V and 4 bases for J; bases not matched to a gene: 19. This CDR3 comprises 20 residues. Here the CDR3 DNA reads TGTGCCAGCAGCCAAGATACCCTGATTTCGGCCGGGGGGGCCGGAGAGACCCAGTACTTC. This sequence encodes CASSQDTLISAGGAGETQYF.

This clonotype was counted at least ten times. V usage is TRBV20-1 and J usage is TRBJ2-2, with a weak D call TRBD1 (5 bases). Germline CDR1 DFQATT, CDR2 SNEGSKA (reference sequence). The CDR3 spans 12 residues. The V gene lost 5 bases and the J gene lost 7 bases, with 11 bases spanning the gap. The CDR3 coding sequence is TGCAGTGCTCGGGCAGGGATCGGGGAGCTGTTTTTT. Translation gives CSARAGIGELFF.

This clonotype was counted ten times or more. The chain employs TRBV4-1 and TRBJ2-1, with 8 nucleotides matching TRBD2. Germline V gene lookup returns CDR1 MGHRA and CDR2 YSYEKL. The CDR3 covers 13 residues. Trimming removed 0 bases from V and 13 bases from J; junction bases left unmatched: 5. The CDR3 sequence is CASSQDGRGAQFF. The CDR3 DNA follows: TGCGCCAGCAGCCAAGATGGGCGGGGGGCCCAGTTCTTC.

This clonotype was recorded many times. CDR3 DNA: TGCAGTGCTATGAGCGGGGGGGCCTACTACGAGCAGTACTTC. It encodes CSAMSGGAYYEQYF. The V call is TRBV20-1, the J call TRBJ2-7; TRBD2 matches at 10 bases. The CDR3 has 14 residues. The ends lost 4 bases at V and 3 bases at J; junction bases unmatched: 6. CDR1 is DFQATT, CDR2 SNEGSKA, per germline (reference sequence).

V usage is TRBV28 and J usage is TRBJ2-7; D is ambiguous. Germline-derived CDR1 and CDR2 are MDHEN and SYDVKM. The CDR3 is 15 amino acids. Trimming cost V 5 bases and J 4 bases, with 18 bases left between them. This chain's CDR3 is CASSTRSVISYEQYF. The CDR3 DNA reads TGTGCCAGCAGTACAAGGTCCGTTATTTCATACGAGCAGTACTTC.

In its sample, this clonotype was seen many times. V usage is TRBV15 and J usage is TRBJ2-2, with 9 bases aligning to TRBD1. The germline V gene encodes CDR1 LNHNV and CDR2 YYDKDF (reference sequence). The CDR3 sequence is 15 residues long. V trimming: 4 bases; J trimming: 2 bases; junction bases outside the gene matches: 2. CDR3 protein: CATSMGQGNTGELFF. The CDR3 DNA reads as TGTGCCACCAGCATGGGACAGGGCAACACCGGGGAGCTGTTTTTT.

Note on this clonotype: A clone one base away is much larger, so this may be a read error. V and J are TRBV5-8 and TRBJ2-6, with a weak D call TRBD1 (6 bases). The CDR3 consists of 16 residues. The germline V and J ends were trimmed by 0 bases and 4 bases, with 11 bases remaining between them. Germline values: CDR1 SGHTS, CDR2 YDEGEE. The DNA for the CDR3 is TGTGCCAGCAGCTTGGGAACAGGGACCGGGGCCAACGTCCTGACTTTC. Translation: CASSLGTGTGANVLTF.

This clonotype was recorded at least ten times. The chain combines TRBV6-1 with TRBJ2-1, with D perhaps matching TRBD1 (7 bases). Trimming removed 5 bases from V and 5 bases from J, with 16 bases in between. This CDR3 spans 15 amino acids. Germline CDR1 MNHNS, CDR2 SASEGT. In DNA, the CDR3 is TGTGCCAGCAGTCCCCCGCGGGACAGCCACAATGAGCAGTTCTTC. Protein: CASSPPRDSHNEQFF.

This clonotype has ten or more counts. The rearrangement links TRBV2 to TRBJ2-7, with 7 bases that match TRBD1. The CDR3 covers 16 residues. The germline gives CDR1 SNHLY, CDR2 FYNNEI. With V trimmed by 8 bases and J by 0 bases, 13 bases remained unmatched. The CDR3 DNA reads as TGTGCCAGCCCTTCCCCCAAGACAGGGAGCTCCTACGAGCAGTACTTC. Translation gives CASPSPKTGSSYEQYF.

Many counts were recorded for this clonotype. V usage is TRBV20-1 and J usage is TRBJ1-2; 10 bases are a match to TRBD1. There are 15 residues in the CDR3. The V and J ends lost 0 bases and 6 bases, in that order; junction bases with no gene match: 7. Looked up from germline, CDR1 is DFQATT and CDR2 is SNEGSKA (reference sequence). The CDR3 sequence: CSARESTGGGDGYTF. The CDR3 coding sequence is TGCAGTGCTAGAGAATCGACAGGGGGCGGGGATGGCTACACCTTC.

This clonotype was detected ten times or more. The rearrangement links TRBV28 to TRBJ2-3, with D tentatively TRBD1 or TRBD2 (5 bases each). In germline, CDR1 is MDHEN, CDR2 SYDVKM. Deletions cut 5 bases from V and 2 bases from J, with 8 bases between. This CDR3 has 13 amino acids. For the CDR3, the DNA is TGTGCCAGCAGTAGGGACGCCACAGATACGCAGTATTTT. It codes for CASSRDATDTQYF.

Concerning this clonotype: A read error is possible here, since a much larger clone lies one base away. The chain has TRBV5-1 and TRBJ2-3; weak D call: TRBD1 (6 bases). Germline V gives CDR1 SGHRS, CDR2 YFSETQ. This CDR3 region has 14 residues. V shed 2 bases and J shed 5 bases, with 12 bases lying between them. The CDR3 DNA sequence: TGCGCCAGCAGCTTACGACAGGCCAAAGATACGCAGTATTTT. Residues: CASSLRQAKDTQYF.

This clonotype was seen at least ten times. In DNA, the CDR3 is TGTGCCAGCAGTTTTGGGGACAGGGAAGGCTCCTATAATTCACCCCTCCACTTT. The encoded protein is CASSFGDREGSYNSPLHF. The V and J genes are TRBV28 and TRBJ1-6; TRBD1 agrees at 9 bases. Germline trimming cut 3 bases from V and 0 bases from J; bases unmatched to any gene: 6. There are 18 residues in the CDR3. From germline, CDR1 is MDHEN and CDR2 SYDVKM.